This TCR beta chain is from a study of T-cell memory formation after mild COVID-19. Study overall: The TCR clusters were mostly specific to one donor.

The V end lost 3 bases, the J end lost 0 bases, and 12 bases lay between the germline ends. CDR3 size: 16 residues. From germline, CDR1 is SGDLS and CDR2 YYNGEE. TCRdb reprocessed the 5' RACE reads with MiXCR, giving one entry per CDR3 protein. The repertoire holds around 100,000 distinct CDR3 sequences, 8.5% to 14% seen once, with roughly two fifths in the top ten. This sequence originates from a man younger than 35 who had mild COVID-19 (a few samples of this study predate the infection). Cell type and time point are not known. The chain is built from TRBV9 and TRBJ1-4; a weak D match, TRBD1 (5 bases). The sample consisted of PBMCs or a T cell subset sorted from them (not recorded which). The CDR3 protein is CASSERGTATNEKLFF. CDR3 DNA: TGTGCCAGCAGCGAGCGTGGGACCGCAACTAATGAAAAACTGTTTTTT.